This T cell receptor (beta chain) emerged from a study of OX40 agonist ivuxolimab in advanced cancers. Study at large: Prior therapy, whether anti-PD-1, anti-PD-L1 or anti-CTLA-4, was allowed, and approximately 40% had some. Partial responses were observed in three patients, of whom one had hepatocellular carcinoma and two had cutaneous melanoma.

Clones were read by immunoSEQ multiplex PCR, and TCRdb kept only the in-frame ones, dropping some. Of 60,000 to 85,000 clones listed, roughly 90% are singletons. Germline lookup yields CDR1 SGHDN and CDR2 FVKESK. CDR3 length: 15 amino acids. With 1 base clipped from V and 5 bases from J, the junction kept 5 bases outside the gene matches. This chain links TRBV14 with TRBJ1-2; 9 bases line up with TRBD1. The source material was CD4+ or CD8+ T cells sorted from blood, sampled in a trial of the OX40 agonist ivuxolimab. The clonotype comes from an adult with an advanced solid tumor such as melanoma, head and neck, liver or kidney cancer. The CDR3 loop is CASSQGGDRVYGYTF. In nucleotides, the CDR3 is TGTGCCAGCAGCCAAGGGGGGGACAGGGTTTATGGCTACACCTTC. Combining the CDR3 with reference TRBV14 and TRBJ1-2 gives the whole variable domain EAGVTQFPSHSVIEKGQTVTLRCDPISGHDNLYWYRRVMGKEIKFLLHFVKESKQDESGMPNNRFLAERTGGTYSTLKVQPAELEDSGVYFCASSQGGDRVYGYTFGSGTRLTVV.